The clone carrying this T cell receptor (beta chain) was seen only once. Unmatched junction bases numbered 4, after V lost 4 bases and J lost 7 bases. The CDR3 is 14 amino acids. CDR1 is SEHNR and CDR2 is FQNEAQ in the germline V gene (reference sequence). 13 Jbeta primers and 60 Vbeta primers were used for the PCR. Clones were sequenced by immunoSEQ multiplex PCR, and TCRdb holds only the in-frame ones, with some missing. This table holds some 90,000 clones, around four fifths found once. This entry belongs to a study of cytomegalovirus exposure and HLA in healthy donors. Specimen: PBMCs. The gene calls are TRBV7-9 and TRBJ1-5, with 10 bases lining up with TRBD1. The TCR sequence derives from a man aged 25-40 years in good health and CMV-seronegative. In DNA form, the CDR3 reads TGTGCCAGCAGCTGGGGACAGGGGTCGCAGCCCCAGCATTTT. Amino acid sequence: CASSWGQGSQPQHF. Full variable domain (rest looked up from reference TRBV7-9 and TRBJ1-5): DTGVSQNPRHKITKRGQNVTFRCDPISEHNRLYWYRQTLGQGPEFLTYFQNEAQLEKSRLLSDRFSAERPKGSFSTLEIQRTEQGDSAMYLCASSWGQGSQPQHFGDGTRLSIL.